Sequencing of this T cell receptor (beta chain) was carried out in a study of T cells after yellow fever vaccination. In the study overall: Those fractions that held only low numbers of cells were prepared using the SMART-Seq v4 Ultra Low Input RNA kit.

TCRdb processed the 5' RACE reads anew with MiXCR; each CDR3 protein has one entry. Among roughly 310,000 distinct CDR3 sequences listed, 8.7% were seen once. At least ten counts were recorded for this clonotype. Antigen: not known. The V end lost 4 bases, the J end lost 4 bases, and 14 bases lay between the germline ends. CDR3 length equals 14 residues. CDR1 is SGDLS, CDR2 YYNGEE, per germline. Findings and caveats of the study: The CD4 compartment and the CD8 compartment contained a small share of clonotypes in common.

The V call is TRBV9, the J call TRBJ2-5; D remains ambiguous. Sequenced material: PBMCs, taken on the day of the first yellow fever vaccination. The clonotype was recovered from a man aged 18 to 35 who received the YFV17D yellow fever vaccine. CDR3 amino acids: CASSPTGPGETQYF. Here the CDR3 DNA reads TGTGCCAGCAGCCCCACCGGGCCGGGAGAGACCCAGTACTTC.